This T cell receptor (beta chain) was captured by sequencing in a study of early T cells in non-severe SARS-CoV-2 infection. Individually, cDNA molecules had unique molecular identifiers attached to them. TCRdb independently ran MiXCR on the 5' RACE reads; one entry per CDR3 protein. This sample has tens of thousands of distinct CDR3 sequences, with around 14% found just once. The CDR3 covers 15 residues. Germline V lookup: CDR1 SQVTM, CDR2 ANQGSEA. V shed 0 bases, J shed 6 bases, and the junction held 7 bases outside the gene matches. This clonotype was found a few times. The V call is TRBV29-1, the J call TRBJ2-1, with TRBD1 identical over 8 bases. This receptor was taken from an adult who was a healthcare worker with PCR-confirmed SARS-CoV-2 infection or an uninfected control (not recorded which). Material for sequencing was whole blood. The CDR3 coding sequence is TGCAGCGTTGAAGATCTGGGACAGGATATCAATGAGCAGTTCTTC. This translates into CSVEDLGQDINEQFF.